This T cell receptor beta chain was captured by sequencing in a study of Graves' ophthalmopathy and Graves' hyperthyroidism. Study-wide context: Where ophthalmopathy was absent within 18 months of follow-up, hyperthyroidism was stable. Findings of the study overall: The blood repertoire also included most expanded thyroid clonotypes above 0.001 frequency.

A remark on this clonotype: Its specificity is not known.

Amplified material comprised TCR beta CDR3 regions derived from RNA transcripts. HTBI primers served in a first-round RT-PCR, which a second-round multiplex PCR followed. TCRdb reprocessed the multiplex PCR reads with MiXCR, giving one entry per CDR3 protein. In the table there are around 590,000 distinct CDR3 sequences, 39% of which are singletons. Sequenced: peripheral blood or thyroid tissue (not recorded which). The clonotype was recovered from an adult man with Graves' hyperthyroidism.

The CDR3 DNA follows: TGTGCCAGCAGAGTTAGCGGGAGTGCCTCAAATGAGCAGTTCTTC. Its translation is CASRVSGSASNEQFF. The chain couples TRBV7-9 to TRBJ2-5; 9 bases are shared with TRBD2. The J call may be incorrect, as the DNA end agrees better with TRBJ2-1. Germline V gene data show CDR1 as SEHNR and CDR2 as FQNEAQ (reference sequence). There are 15 residues in the CDR3.